Listed below are T cell receptor beta chains from one sample, sequenced in a study of blood T cell repertoires in COVID-19. Using immunoSEQ multiplex PCR, the repertoire was profiled, and TCRdb retains in-frame clones only, with some absent. Altogether some 120,000 clones are present, more than 70% being singletons, with the ten largest covering 5% to 6%. The source material was peripheral blood. These receptors all come from a human donor in a cohort sampled during active COVID-19. Each CDR3 is given with its conserved first and last residue. The D gene is left open where the match is weak. Only some rows state a clone size, as once, few, many or a class for expanded clones.

once	TRBJ2-7	TRBV18	TRBD2	CASSPPGTSGSEQYF	TGTGCCAGCTCACCACCGGGGACTAGCGGGAGCGAGCAGTACTTC
NA	TRBJ1-5	TRBV9	NA	CASSAGEGLTQPQHF	TGTGCCAGCAGCGCAGGGGAGGGGTTGACGCAGCCCCAGCATTTT
NA	TRBJ2-7	TRBV6-1	TRBD2	CASSDPIAGAFNEQYF	TGTGCCAGCAGTGACCCTATAGCGGGAGCCTTTAACGAGCAGTACTTC
NA	TRBJ2-5	TRBV15	TRBD2	CATSRDRGGQETQYF	TGTGCCACCAGCAGAGACCGGGGGGGGCAAGAGACCCAGTACTTC
few	TRBJ2-1	TRBV15	NA	CATSRAKPVLNEQFF	TGTGCCACCAGCAGAGCCAAGCCTGTTTTGAATGAGCAGTTCTTC
NA	TRBJ1-1	TRBV5-4	NA	CASSGNRDTEAFF	TGTGCCAGCAGCGGAAACAGGGACACTGAAGCTTTCTTT
NA	TRBJ2-1	TRBV11-2	TRBD2	CASSQISGRNEQFF	TGTGCCAGCAGCCAGATTAGCGGGAGGAATGAGCAGTTCTTC
NA	TRBJ2-2	TRBV4-1	NA	CASSHTGTGNTGELFF	TGCGCCAGCAGCCACACCGGGACTGGGAACACCGGGGAGCTGTTTTTT
NA	TRBJ2-7	TRBV5-1	TRBD2	CASSSLAGSYEQYF	TGCGCCAGCAGTAGTCTAGCGGGGTCCTACGAGCAGTACTTC
NA	TRBJ1-6	TRBV11-2	NA	CASSLIDNSPLHF	TGTGCCAGCAGCTTAATCGATAATTCACCCCTCCACTTT
NA	TRBJ1-2	TRBV6-1	TRBD1	CASSEVTGTGHGYTF	TGTGCCAGCAGTGAAGTCACCGGGACAGGGCATGGCTACACCTTC
NA	TRBJ2-1	TRBV6-5	NA	CASSPGIRVNEQFF	TGTGCCAGCAGTCCGGGAATCCGGGTCAATGAGCAGTTCTTC
NA	TRBJ1-1	TRBV7-9	TRBD1	CASSFPGQGTEAFF	TGTGCCAGCAGCTTTCCGGGACAGGGTACTGAAGCTTTCTTT
NA	TRBJ2-7	TRBV14	TRBD2	CASSPLTAGTSSREQYF	TGTGCCAGCAGCCCCTTAACCGCCGGGACTAGTTCTCGCGAGCAGTACTTC
NA	TRBJ1-2	TRBV28	TRBD1	CASRGQGGYGYTF	TGTGCCAGCAGAGGACAGGGGGGTTATGGCTACACCTTC
few	TRBJ1-5	TRBV2	TRBD1	CASSLDRGDQPQHF	TGTGCCAGCAGTCTGGACAGGGGGGATCAGCCCCAGCATTTT
NA	TRBJ1-4	TRBV5-5	TRBD1	CASSTGQTGDEKLFF	TGTGCCAGCAGCACTGGCCAGACAGGGGATGAAAAACTGTTTTTT
NA	TRBJ2-1	TRBV7-2	NA	CASSPRRVRGYNEQFF	TGTGCCAGCAGCCCTCGTCGGGTCCGGGGATACAATGAGCAGTTCTTC
many	TRBJ2-1	TRBV6-2/TRBV6-3	TRBD2	CASSPLAVSYNEQFF	TGTGCCAGCAGTCCCCTAGCGGTGTCCTACAATGAGCAGTTCTTC
NA	TRBJ2-1	TRBV27	TRBD2	CASTSTSGQPLNNEQFF	TGTGCCAGCACCTCGACTAGCGGGCAACCCCTTAACAATGAGCAGTTCTTC
once	TRBJ1-1	TRBV6-5	TRBD1	CASSSYTGALEAFF	TGTGCCAGCAGTAGTTACACAGGGGCCTTGGAAGCTTTCTTT
NA	TRBJ2-5	TRBV7-2	NA	CASSSDYRGETQYF	TGTGCCAGCAGCTCGGACTACCGAGGGGAGACCCAGTACTTC